This T cell receptor (beta chain) was recorded in a study of Ad26.COV2.S vaccination and SARS-CoV-2 variants. Across the whole study: Enrollment placed the donor in the COV1001 Ad26.COV2.S trial arm. Broader study findings: Reported post-vaccination CD8+ and CD4+ T cell responses to spike showed substantial breadth.

Notes on this clone: Its antigen is currently unknown.

Method: immunoSEQ multiplex PCR; TCRdb's copy keeps in-frame clones and lacks some. The sample has roughly 410,000 clones, 83% seen once. Specified treatment: approximately 18 received Ad26.COV2.S at low or high dose, single or two shots; about 5 received placebo; per-sample allocation not given. The samples date from day 63 after the first vaccine or placebo injection. Germline lookup yields CDR1 ENHRY and CDR2 SYGVKD. V was cut by 0 bases and J by 0 bases, with 12 bases left in between. There are 17 residues in the CDR3. The sequencing used peripheral blood, collected in a trial of Ad26.COV2.S vaccine versus placebo. The gene calls are TRBV10-3 and TRBJ1-3; no definite D call. The TCR was taken from a person aged 18 to 65 who received the Ad26.COV2.S COVID-19 vaccine or a placebo. The chain's CDR3 is CAISESTDPVSGNTIYF. The CDR3 DNA is TGTGCCATCAGTGAGTCGACGGACCCCGTCTCTGGAAACACCATATATTTT.